The clone carrying this T cell receptor beta chain was counted between two and nine times. What it recognizes is unknown. This clone may be a read error of a much larger clone one base away. Per-sample yields of isolated PBMCs were at least 6 million. A second PCR of roughly 7 to 11 cycles used a sample-barcoded 5' primer and a J-beta primer mix. TCRdb reanalysed the 5' RACE reads using MiXCR and keeps one entry per CDR3 protein. Of about 590,000 distinct CDR3 sequences detected, about 30% appear once; the ten largest clones hold 15% to 18%. This sample was included in a study of blood T cells in healthy people across ages. Regarding the study as a whole: Naive T cell percentage strongly correlated with TCR beta diversity. With age, beta diversity per million T cells declined roughly linearly, significantly by 40. When set beside aged donors, long-lived donors presented more naive CD4+ cells and higher diversity.

CDR1 DFQATT and CDR2 SNEGSKA come from the germline V gene (reference sequence). The length of the CDR3 is 14 residues. Sequencing was performed on blood. The gene calls are TRBV20-1 and TRBJ1-4; TRBD1 might be the D (5 bases). The clonotype was recovered from a woman of 80 years or more in good health. CDR3 residues: CSVLPGPSNEKRFF. The CDR3 DNA sequence: TGCAGTGTTCTTCCGGGACCATCGAATGAAAAACGGTTTTTT.